This record looks at one T cell receptor beta chain sequence and its context. Its antigen remains unidentified. CDR1 MNHNS and CDR2 SASEGT come from the germline V gene. V lost 3 bases, J lost 12 bases, and 15 bases lay in between. The CDR3 length is 14 residues. The sample is drawn from a study of T cell responses to AZD1222 COVID-19 vaccine. Findings and limits, study-wide: Females made up more of the donors, who were largely white British, and clonal diversity may have come out too low.

Assay used: immunoSEQ multiplex PCR; TCRdb lists only in-frame clones, some missing. The profile covers about 99,000 clones, with around 91% appearing a single time and 15% to 20% taken by the ten largest. The sequence was collected from an adult in good health. The J gene is TRBJ1-6, the V gene TRBV6-1; tentative D call: TRBD1 (5 bases). Sequencing was performed on peripheral blood, taken on day 0 of AZD1222 vaccination. This CDR3 reads CASSDGPWGRPLHF. The CDR3 DNA sequence: TGTGCCAGCAGTGACGGCCCTTGGGGGAGACCCCTCCACTTT.